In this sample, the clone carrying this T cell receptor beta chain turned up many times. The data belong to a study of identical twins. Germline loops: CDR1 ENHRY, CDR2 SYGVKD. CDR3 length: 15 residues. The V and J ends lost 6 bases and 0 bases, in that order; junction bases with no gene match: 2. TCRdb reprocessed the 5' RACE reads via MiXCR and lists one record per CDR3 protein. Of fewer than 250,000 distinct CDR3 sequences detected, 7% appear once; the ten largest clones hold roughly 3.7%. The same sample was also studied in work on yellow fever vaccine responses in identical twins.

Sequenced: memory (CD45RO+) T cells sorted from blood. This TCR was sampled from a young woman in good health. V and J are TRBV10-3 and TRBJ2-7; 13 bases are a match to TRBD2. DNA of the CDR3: TGTGCCATCAGAGGACTAGCGGGAGCCTCCTACGAGCAGTACTTC. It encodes CAIRGLAGASYEQYF.